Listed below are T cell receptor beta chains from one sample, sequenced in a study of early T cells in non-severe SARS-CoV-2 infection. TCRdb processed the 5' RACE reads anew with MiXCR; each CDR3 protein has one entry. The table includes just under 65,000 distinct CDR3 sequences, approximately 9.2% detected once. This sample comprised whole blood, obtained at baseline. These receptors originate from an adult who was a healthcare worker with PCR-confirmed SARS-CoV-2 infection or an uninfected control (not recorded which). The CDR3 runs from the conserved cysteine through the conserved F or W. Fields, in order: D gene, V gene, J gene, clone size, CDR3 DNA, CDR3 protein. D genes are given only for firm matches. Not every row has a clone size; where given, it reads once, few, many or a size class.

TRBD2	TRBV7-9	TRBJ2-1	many	TGTGCCAGCAGTCAGACTAGCGGGAGATATAGTGAGCAGTTCTTC	CASSQTSGRYSEQFF
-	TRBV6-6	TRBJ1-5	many	TGTGCCAGCAGTTACTCGGTTGGGGTGGAGCAGCCCCAGCATTTT	CASSYSVGVEQPQHF
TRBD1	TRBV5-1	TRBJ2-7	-	TGCGCCAGCAGCTTGGCCCCGACAGGGAGTAACGAGCAGTACTTC	CASSLAPTGSNEQYF
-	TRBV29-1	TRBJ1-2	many	TGCAGCGTGCCTTCCTCCGCAGCTAACTATGGCTACACCTTC	CSVPSSAANYGYTF
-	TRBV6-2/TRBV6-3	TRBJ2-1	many	TGTGCCAGCAGTTATCTTGACAGTGAGCAGTTCTTC	CASSYLDSEQFF
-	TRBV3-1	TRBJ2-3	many	TGTGCCAGCAGCAAAACGCATGGTCCGGTCAGCACAGATACGCAGTATTTT	CASSKTHGPVSTDTQYF
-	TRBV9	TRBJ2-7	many	TGTGCCAGCAGCGTAGGGGGCCCCTACGAGCAGTACTTC	CASSVGGPYEQYF
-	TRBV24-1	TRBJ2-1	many	TGTGCCACCAGTGATTTTAGGGCAGAAGTTTTGCATGAGCAGTTCTTC	CATSDFRAEVLHEQFF
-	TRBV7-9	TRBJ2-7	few	TGTGCCAGCAGCCACCGGGACTTGCACTACGAGCAGTACTTC	CASSHRDLHYEQYF
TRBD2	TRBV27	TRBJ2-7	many	TGTGCCAGCAGCCGGGGGGGCAGCTCCTACGAGCAGTACTTC	CASSRGGSSYEQYF
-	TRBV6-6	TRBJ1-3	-	TGTGCCAGCAGTTACTCGAACCCCTCTGGAAACACCATATATTTT	CASSYSNPSGNTIYF
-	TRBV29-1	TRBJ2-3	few	TGCAGCGTTGGGGACTTCACAGATACGCAGTATTTT	CSVGDFTDTQYF
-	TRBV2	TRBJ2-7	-	TGTGCCAGCAGGGAGGGTTGGGACGAGCAGTACTTC	CASREGWDEQYF
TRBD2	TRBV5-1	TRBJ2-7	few	TGCGCCAGCAGCTGGGCCGGAGCGGGAGGGCCGGGGGAGCAGTACTTC	CASSWAGAGGPGEQYF
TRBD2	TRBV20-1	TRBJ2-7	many	TGCAGTGCACGTAATATCGGGGGGACCTACGAGCAGTACTTC	CSARNIGGTYEQYF
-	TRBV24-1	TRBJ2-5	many	TGTGCCACCAGTGATTCAAAAGGTCCTAAAGGGACCCAGTACTTC	CATSDSKGPKGTQYF
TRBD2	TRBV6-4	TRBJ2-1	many	TGTGCCAGCGGAGGGACTAGCGGGAGCCCCCATGAGCAGTTCTTC	CASGGTSGSPHEQFF
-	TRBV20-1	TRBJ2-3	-	TGCAGCTTAGACCGCGCAGATACGCAGTATTTT	CSLDRADTQYF
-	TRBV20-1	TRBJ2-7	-	TGCAGTGCTAGATCCGGGATGTCCTACGAGCAGTACTTC	CSARSGMSYEQYF
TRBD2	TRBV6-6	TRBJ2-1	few	TGTGCCAGCAGGGCGTCTAGCGGGAGGGCTCTCAATGAGCAGTTCTTC	CASRASSGRALNEQFF
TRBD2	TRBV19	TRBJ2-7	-	TGTGCCAGTAGCCATGTTGCGGCGGGAGGGACCTACGAGCAGTACTTC	CASSHVAAGGTYEQYF
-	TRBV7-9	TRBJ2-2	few	TGTGCCAGCAGGCCTATCCAAAAGACAGGGAACACCGGGGAGCTGTTTTTT	CASRPIQKTGNTGELFF
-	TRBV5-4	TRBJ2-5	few	TGTGCCAGCAGCTCCACTAGCCCGCGAGAGACCCAGTACTTC	CASSSTSPRETQYF
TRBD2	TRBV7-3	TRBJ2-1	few	TGTGCCAGCAGCCTAGCGGGAGCGGGTGAGCAGTTCTTC	CASSLAGAGEQFF
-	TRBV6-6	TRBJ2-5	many	TGTGCCAGCAGTTACCCCGGGGAGGGGGGAGAGACCCAGTACTTC	CASSYPGEGGETQYF
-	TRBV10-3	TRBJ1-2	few	TGTGCCATCAGTGAGTACACAGATGGCTACACCTTC	CAISEYTDGYTF
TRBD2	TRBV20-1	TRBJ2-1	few	TGCAGTGCTAGAGATCAGCGGGGGGGAGCGGGTAGTGAGCAGTTCTTC	CSARDQRGGAGSEQFF
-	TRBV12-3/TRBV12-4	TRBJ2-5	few	TGTGCCAGCAGTTTAAGGGTAGGAGAGACCCAGTACTTC	CASSLRVGETQYF
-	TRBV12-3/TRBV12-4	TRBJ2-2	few	TGTGCCAGCAGTCTACGAAGACTAGTTGTGACCGGGGAGCTGTTTTTT	CASSLRRLVVTGELFF
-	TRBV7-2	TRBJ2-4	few	TGTGCCAGCAGGCTAACCCAAAACATTCAGTACTTC	CASRLTQNIQYF
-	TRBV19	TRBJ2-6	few	TGTGCCAGTAGTCCGATTTTCGCCTCTGGGGCCAACGTCCTGACTTTC	CASSPIFASGANVLTF
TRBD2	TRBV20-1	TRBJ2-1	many	TGCAGTGCTAGAGATTGGGCGGGAGTTCGTGGTGAGCAGTTCTTC	CSARDWAGVRGEQFF
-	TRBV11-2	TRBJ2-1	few	TGTGCCAGCAGCTTAGATCGGGTGATCCCCTCCTACAATGAGCAGTTCTTC	CASSLDRVIPSYNEQFF
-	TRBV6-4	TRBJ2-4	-	TGTGCCAGCAGTGAGTCGGACGGCGTAGCCAAAAACATTCAGTACTTC	CASSESDGVAKNIQYF
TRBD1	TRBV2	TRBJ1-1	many	TGTGCCAGCAGCGTTGCCCGACAGGGAGAAGCTTTCTTT	CASSVARQGEAFF
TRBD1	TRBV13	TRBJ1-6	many	TGTGCCAGCAGAACGACAGGGGCTAATTCACCCCTCCACTTT	CASRTTGANSPLHF
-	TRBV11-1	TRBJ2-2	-	TGTGCCAGCAGCTTAGGCGGAGACGCCGGGGAGCTGTTTTTT	CASSLGGDAGELFF
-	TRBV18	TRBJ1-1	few	TGTGCCAGCTCACCGGACTGGAACACTGAAGCTTTCTTT	CASSPDWNTEAFF
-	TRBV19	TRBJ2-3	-	TGTGCCAGCTGCCCACAGGGTACAGATACGCAGTATTTT	CASCPQGTDTQYF
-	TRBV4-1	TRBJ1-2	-	TGCGCCAGCAGCCAGGCCCCTGGGGGGGAGACTAACTATGGCTACACCTTC	CASSQAPGGETNYGYTF
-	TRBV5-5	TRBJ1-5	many	TGTGCCAGCAGCTTGGCAGGGACGGGCAATCAGCCCCAGCATTTT	CASSLAGTGNQPQHF
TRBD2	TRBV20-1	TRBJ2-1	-	TGCAGTGCTAATCGCGGGAGGGGTAACAATGAGCAGTTCTTC	CSANRGRGNNEQFF
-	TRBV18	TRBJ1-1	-	TGTGCCAGCTCACCACAGGGTTCCATGAACACTGAAGCTTTCTTT	CASSPQGSMNTEAFF
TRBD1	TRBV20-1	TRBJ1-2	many	TGCAGTGCTAGAGATCTCGGCAGGGGGGATGGCTACACCTTC	CSARDLGRGDGYTF
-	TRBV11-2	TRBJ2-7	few	TGTGCCAGCAGCCCCTCCCCGGAACGGATATACGAGCAGTACTTC	CASSPSPERIYEQYF
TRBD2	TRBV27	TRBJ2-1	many	TGTGCCAGCAGTCCGTCTAGCGGGAGCCACAATGAGCAGTTCTTC	CASSPSSGSHNEQFF
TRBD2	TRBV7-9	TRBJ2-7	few	TGTGCCAGCAGCTTAGGGACTAGCGGGGACGAGCAGTACTTC	CASSLGTSGDEQYF
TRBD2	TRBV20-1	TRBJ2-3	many	TGCAGTGCTCTAGCGGGGGTTTCTAGCACAGATACGCAGTATTTT	CSALAGVSSTDTQYF
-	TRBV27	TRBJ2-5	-	TGTGCCAGCAGTATAAGACCGTTCGAGACCCAGTACTTC	CASSIRPFETQYF
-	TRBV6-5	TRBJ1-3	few	TGTGCCAGCACACGGGCGACGGGAAACACCATATATTTT	CASTRATGNTIYF
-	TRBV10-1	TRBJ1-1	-	TGCGCCAGCAGTGAGCACCAGGCCCGCCGGGGGACTGAAGCTTTCTTT	CASSEHQARRGTEAFF
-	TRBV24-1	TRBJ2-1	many	TGTGCCACCAGTACACGGGGGCTCTCCTACAATGAGCAGTTCTTC	CATSTRGLSYNEQFF
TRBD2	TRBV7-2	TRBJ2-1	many	TGTGCCAGCAGCCCGGGACTAGCGGGAGTTAATGAGCAGTTCTTC	CASSPGLAGVNEQFF
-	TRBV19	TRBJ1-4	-	TGTGCCAGTAGTCCCCGCCCGGTCGGTGAAAAACTGTTTTTT	CASSPRPVGEKLFF
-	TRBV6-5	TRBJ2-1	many	TGTGCCAGCAGCCCCGGTCCAAGTGAGCAGTTCTTC	CASSPGPSEQFF
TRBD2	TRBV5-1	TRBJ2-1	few	TGCGCCAGCAGCCCGGGACTAGCGGGAGGGTATGAGCAGTTCTTC	CASSPGLAGGYEQFF
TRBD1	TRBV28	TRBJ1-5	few	TGTGCCAGCAGCCCGGGACAGGGAGATCAGCCCCAGCATTTT	CASSPGQGDQPQHF
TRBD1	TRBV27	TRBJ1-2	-	TGTGCCACCGGGACAGGGCTGAAGGGCTACACCTTC	CATGTGLKGYTF